A single T cell receptor (beta chain) is shown here with its context. Its matching antigen is unknown. With 60 Vbeta and 13 Jbeta primers, the PCR was carried out. TCRdb's table, derived via immunoSEQ multiplex PCR, lists solely in-frame clones and lacks some. This sample's clone table lists 100,000 to 150,000 clones. This entry is derived from a study of cytomegalovirus exposure and HLA in healthy donors. Study information: Prior work identified around 120 million unique TCR beta sequences in about 179 million T cells. Findings and limits, study-wide: Versus the approximately 700-donor mean, an Asian-associated ancestry cluster reportedly showed fewer N-insertions in a later analysis. In vitro work confirmed that a few CMV-associated chains recognize CMV antigens.

V dropped 5 bases and J dropped 2; count of bases not matched to a gene: 3. Germline values: CDR1 LNHDA, CDR2 SQIVND (reference sequence). There are 15 residues in the CDR3. This rearrangement joins TRBV19 to TRBJ2-5; 12 nucleotides agree with TRBD2. This TCR was recovered from a man younger than 40 in good health and CMV-seronegative. The material sequenced was PBMCs. The CDR3 loop reads CASSQGLAGQETQYF. The CDR3, as DNA: TGTGCCAGTAGTCAAGGACTAGCGGGGCAAGAGACCCAGTACTTC.